This T cell receptor beta chain came from a study of OX40 agonist ivuxolimab in advanced cancers. CDR1 is LNHDA, CDR2 SQIVND, per germline (reference sequence). CDR3 size: 14 residues. Measured with immunoSEQ multiplex PCR; TCRdb has only the in-frame clones, and not every one. The sample records about 34,000 clones, approximately 80% being singletons. This rearrangement joins TRBV19 to TRBJ2-5; the D call may be TRBD1 or TRBD2 (5 bases each). The DNA end lines up better with TRBJ2-7; the J call may be wrong. This receptor was identified in an adult with an advanced solid tumor such as melanoma, head and neck, liver or kidney cancer. This sample comprised CD4+ or CD8+ T cells sorted from blood, obtained in a trial of the OX40 agonist ivuxolimab. The CDR3 DNA reads TGTGCCAGTAGCCCTAGGGGAGACTCCTACGAGCAGTACTTC. It codes for CASSPRGDSYEQYF.